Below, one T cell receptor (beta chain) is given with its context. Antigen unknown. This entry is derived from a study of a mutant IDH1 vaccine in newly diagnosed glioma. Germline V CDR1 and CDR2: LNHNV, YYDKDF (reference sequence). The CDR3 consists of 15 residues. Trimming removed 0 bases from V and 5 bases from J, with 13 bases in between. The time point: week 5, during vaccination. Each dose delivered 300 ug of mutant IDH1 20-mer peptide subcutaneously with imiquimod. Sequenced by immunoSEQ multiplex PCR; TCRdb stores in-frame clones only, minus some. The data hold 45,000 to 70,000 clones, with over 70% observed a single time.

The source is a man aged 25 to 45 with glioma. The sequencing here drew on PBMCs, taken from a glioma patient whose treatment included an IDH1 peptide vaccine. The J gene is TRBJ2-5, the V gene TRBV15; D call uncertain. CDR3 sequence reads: CATSRDRVIGETQYF. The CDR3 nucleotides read TGTGCCACCAGCAGAGATCGAGTTATCGGGGAGACCCAGTACTTC. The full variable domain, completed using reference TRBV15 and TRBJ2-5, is DAMVIQNPRYQVTQFGKPVTLSCSQTLNHNVMYWYQQKSSQAPKLLFHYYDKDFNNEADTPDNFQSRRPNTSFCFLDIRSPGLGDTAMYLCATSRDRVIGETQYFGPGTRLLVL.